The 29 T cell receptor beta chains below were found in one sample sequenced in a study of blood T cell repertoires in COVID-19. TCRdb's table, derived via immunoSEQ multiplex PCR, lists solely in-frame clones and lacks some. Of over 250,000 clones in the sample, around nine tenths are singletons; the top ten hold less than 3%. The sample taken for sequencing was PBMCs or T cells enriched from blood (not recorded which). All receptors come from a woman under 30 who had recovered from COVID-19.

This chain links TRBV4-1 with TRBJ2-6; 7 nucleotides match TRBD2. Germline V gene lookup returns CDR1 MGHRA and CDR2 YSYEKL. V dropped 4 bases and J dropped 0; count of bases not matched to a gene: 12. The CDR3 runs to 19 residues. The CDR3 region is CASSPVKAGTHSGANVLTF. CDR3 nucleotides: TGCGCCAGCAGCCCCGTTAAAGCGGGGACTCACTCTGGGGCCAACGTCCTGACTTTC.

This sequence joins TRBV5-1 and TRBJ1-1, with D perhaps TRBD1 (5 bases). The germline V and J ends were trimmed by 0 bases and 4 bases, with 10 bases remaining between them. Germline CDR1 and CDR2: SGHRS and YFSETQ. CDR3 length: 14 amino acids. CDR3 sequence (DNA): TGCGCCAGCAGCTTGGTCCACGGGGGCACTGAAGCTTTCTTT. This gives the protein CASSLVHGGTEAFF.

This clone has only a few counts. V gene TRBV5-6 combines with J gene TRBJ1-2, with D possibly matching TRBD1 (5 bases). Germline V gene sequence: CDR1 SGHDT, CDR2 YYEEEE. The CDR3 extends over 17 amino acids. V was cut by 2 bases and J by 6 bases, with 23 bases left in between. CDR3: CASSFRVVGAAVDGYTF. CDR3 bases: TGTGCCAGCAGCTTTCGAGTAGTAGGGGCCGCGGTGGATGGCTACACCTTC.

The CDR3, as DNA: TGTGCCAGTAGTATGGGCGTAGAGACCCAGTACTTC. This codes for CASSMGVETQYF. The chain joins TRBV19 to TRBJ2-5, with D uncertain. Germline loops: CDR1 LNHDA, CDR2 SQIVND (reference sequence). This CDR3 comprises 12 residues. V was trimmed by 3 bases and J by 4 bases, leaving 6 bases between them. Complete variable domain (other parts from reference TRBV19 and TRBJ2-5): DGGITQSPKYLFRKEGQNVTLSCEQNLNHDAMYWYRQDPGQGLRLIYYSQIVNDFQKGDIAEGYSVSREKKESFPLTVTSAQKNPTAFYLCASSMGVETQYFGPGTRLLVL.

DNA for the CDR3: TGTGCCAGCTCACCGGGCGGGAACACTGGAAACACCATATATTTT. Protein sequence: CASSPGGNTGNTIYF. V is TRBV18 and J is TRBJ1-3; D uncertain. The CDR3 loop spans 15 amino acids. Germline CDR1 is KGHSH and CDR2 is LQKENI. V lost 3 bases and J 2 bases, leaving 11 bases between the germline ends.

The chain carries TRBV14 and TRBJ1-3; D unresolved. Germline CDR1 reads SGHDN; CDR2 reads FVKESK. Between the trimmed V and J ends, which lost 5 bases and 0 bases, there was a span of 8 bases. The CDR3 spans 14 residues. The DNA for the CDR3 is TGTGCCAGCAGCTCGCGGCTCTCTGGAAACACCATATATTTT. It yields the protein CASSSRLSGNTIYF. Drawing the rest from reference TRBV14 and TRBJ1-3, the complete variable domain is EAGVTQFPSHSVIEKGQTVTLRCDPISGHDNLYWYRRVMGKEIKFLLHFVKESKQDESGMPNNRFLAERTGGTYSTLKVQPAELEDSGVYFCASSSRLSGNTIYFGEGSWLTVV.

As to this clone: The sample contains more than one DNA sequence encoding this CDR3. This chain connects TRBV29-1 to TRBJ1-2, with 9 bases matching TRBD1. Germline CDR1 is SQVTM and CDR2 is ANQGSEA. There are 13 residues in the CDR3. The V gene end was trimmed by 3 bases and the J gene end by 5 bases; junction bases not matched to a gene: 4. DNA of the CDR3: TGCAGCGTTGAGACCGGGACAGGGTATGGCTACACCTTC. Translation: CSVETGTGYGYTF.

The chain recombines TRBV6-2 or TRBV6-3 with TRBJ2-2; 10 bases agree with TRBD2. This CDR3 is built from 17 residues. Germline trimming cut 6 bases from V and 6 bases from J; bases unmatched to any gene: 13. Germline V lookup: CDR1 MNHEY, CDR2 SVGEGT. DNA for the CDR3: TGTGCCAGCAGCAACCTAGCGGGGGACCCCGGGGCCGGGGAGCTGTTTTTT. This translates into CASSNLAGDPGAGELFF.

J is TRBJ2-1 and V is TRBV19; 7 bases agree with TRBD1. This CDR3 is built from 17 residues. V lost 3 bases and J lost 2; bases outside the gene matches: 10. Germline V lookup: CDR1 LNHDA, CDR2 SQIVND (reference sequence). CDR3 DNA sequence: TGTGCCAGTAGTATGGGGACAGTCCAATGGACCTACAATGAGCAGTTCTTC. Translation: CASSMGTVQWTYNEQFF.

This CDR3 is CASSWTTSPTNYGYTF. CDR3 coding DNA: TGTGCCAGCAGTTGGACAACTAGCCCGACTAACTATGGCTACACCTTC. This chain uses TRBV25-1 with TRBJ1-2, with a tentative D call TRBD1 (5 bases). Trimming took 5 bases from V and 0 from J, leaving 16 bases between them. The CDR3 contains 16 residues. Germline CDR1 is MGHDK and CDR2 is SYGVNS.

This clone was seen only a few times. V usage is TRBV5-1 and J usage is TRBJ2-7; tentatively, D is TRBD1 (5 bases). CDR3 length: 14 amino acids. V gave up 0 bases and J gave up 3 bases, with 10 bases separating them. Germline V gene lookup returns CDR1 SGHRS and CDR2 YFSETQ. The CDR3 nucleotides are TGCGCCAGCAGCTTGGGACAGACGATCTACGAGCAGTACTTC. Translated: CASSLGQTIYEQYF.

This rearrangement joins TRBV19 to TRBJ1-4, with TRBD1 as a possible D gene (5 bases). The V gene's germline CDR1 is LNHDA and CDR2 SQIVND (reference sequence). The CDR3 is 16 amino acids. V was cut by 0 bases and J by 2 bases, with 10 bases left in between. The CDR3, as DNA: TGTGCCAGTAGTATAGACGGGGGTTTCACTAATGAAAAACTGTTTTTT. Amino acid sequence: CASSIDGGFTNEKLFF.

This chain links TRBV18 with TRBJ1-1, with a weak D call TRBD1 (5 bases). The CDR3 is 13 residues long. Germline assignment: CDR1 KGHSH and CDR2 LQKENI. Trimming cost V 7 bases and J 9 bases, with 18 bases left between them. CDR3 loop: CASFQQEGQKAFF. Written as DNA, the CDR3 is TGTGCCAGCTTCCAACAGGAGGGCCAGAAAGCTTTCTTT.

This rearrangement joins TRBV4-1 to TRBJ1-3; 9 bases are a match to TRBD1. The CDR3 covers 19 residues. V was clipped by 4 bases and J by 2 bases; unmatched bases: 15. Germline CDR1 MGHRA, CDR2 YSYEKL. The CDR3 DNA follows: TGCGCCAGCAGCCCCACCCGAGACCGGACAGGGGCAACTGGAAACACCATATATTTT. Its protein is CASSPTRDRTGATGNTIYF.

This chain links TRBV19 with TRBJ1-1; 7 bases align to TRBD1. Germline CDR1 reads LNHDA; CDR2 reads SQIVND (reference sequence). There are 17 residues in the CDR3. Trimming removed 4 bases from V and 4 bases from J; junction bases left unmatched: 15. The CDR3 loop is CASSTGTVSPLGTEAFF. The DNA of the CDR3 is TGTGCCAGTAGTACCGGGACAGTAAGTCCCCTTGGCACTGAAGCTTTCTTT.

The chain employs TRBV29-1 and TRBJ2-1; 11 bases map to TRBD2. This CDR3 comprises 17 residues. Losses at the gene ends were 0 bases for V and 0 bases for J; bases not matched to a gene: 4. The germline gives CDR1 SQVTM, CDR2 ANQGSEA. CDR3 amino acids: CSVEDLAGGPSYNEQFF. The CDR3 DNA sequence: TGCAGCGTTGAAGATTTAGCGGGAGGGCCCTCCTACAATGAGCAGTTCTTC.

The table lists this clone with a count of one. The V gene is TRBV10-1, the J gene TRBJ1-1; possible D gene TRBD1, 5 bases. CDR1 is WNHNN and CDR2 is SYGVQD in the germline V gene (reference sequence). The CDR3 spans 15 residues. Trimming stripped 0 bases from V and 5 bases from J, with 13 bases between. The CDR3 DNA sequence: TGCGCCAGCAGTGAGTCGTTGCAGGGTTGGACTGAAGCTTTCTTT. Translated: CASSESLQGWTEAFF.

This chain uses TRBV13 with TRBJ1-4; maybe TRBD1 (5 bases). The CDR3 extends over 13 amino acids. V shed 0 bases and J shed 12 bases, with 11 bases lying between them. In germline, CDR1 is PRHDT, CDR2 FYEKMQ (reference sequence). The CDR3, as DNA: TGTGCCAGCAGCTTAGGCGGAGTAGGGGAACTGTTTTTT. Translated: CASSLGGVGELFF.

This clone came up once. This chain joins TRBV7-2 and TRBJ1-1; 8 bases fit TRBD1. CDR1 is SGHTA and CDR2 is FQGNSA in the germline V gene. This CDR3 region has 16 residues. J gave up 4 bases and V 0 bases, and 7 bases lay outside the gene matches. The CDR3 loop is CASSLAPRGQGTEAFF. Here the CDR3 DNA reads TGTGCCAGCAGCTTAGCACCCAGGGGGCAGGGCACTGAAGCTTTCTTT.

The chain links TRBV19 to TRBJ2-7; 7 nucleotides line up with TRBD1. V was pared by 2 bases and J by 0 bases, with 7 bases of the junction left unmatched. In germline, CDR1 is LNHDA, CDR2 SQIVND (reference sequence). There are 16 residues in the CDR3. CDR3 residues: CASSIRGQTSSYEQYF. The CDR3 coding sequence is TGTGCCAGTAGTATAAGGGGACAGACGAGCTCCTACGAGCAGTACTTC.

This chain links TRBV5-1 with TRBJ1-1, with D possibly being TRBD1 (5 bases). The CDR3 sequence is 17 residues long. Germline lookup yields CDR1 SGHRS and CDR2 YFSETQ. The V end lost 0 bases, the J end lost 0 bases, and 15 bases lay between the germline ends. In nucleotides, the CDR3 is TGCGCCAGCAGCTTGGCCAGGGATAATCTAATGAACACTGAAGCTTTCTTT. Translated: CASSLARDNLMNTEAFF.

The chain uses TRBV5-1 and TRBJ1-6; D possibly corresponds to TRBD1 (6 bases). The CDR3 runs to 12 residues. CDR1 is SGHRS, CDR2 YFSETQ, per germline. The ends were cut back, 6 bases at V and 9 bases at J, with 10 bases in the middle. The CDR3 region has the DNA TGCGCCAGCAAGGGGGACACTTCACCCCTCCACTTT. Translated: CASKGDTSPLHF.

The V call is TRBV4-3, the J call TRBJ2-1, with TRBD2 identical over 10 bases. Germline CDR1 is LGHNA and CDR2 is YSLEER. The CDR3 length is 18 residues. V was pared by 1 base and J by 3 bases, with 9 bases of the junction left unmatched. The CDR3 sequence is CASSQVASGGALYNEQFF. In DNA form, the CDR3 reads TGCGCCAGCAGCCAAGTGGCGAGCGGGGGGGCCCTCTACAATGAGCAGTTCTTC.

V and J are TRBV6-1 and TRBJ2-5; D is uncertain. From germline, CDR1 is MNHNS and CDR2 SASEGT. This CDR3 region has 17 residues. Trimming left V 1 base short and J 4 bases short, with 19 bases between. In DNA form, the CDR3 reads TGTGCCAGCAGTGAAGTTCCTAGAGGTAGTATGAGAGAGACCCAGTACTTC. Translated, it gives CASSEVPRGSMRETQYF.

The CDR3 here is CASSPEDRGDSITRYEQYF. The CDR3, as DNA: TGTGCCAGCAGCCCGGAGGACAGGGGGGATTCGATCACGCGTTACGAGCAGTACTTC. The chain combines TRBV7-4 with TRBJ2-7; 10 positions agree with TRBD1. This CDR3 has 19 residues. Per germline, CDR1 SGHVT and CDR2 SQSDAQ. Trimming removed 5 bases from V and 4 bases from J; junction bases left unmatched: 20.

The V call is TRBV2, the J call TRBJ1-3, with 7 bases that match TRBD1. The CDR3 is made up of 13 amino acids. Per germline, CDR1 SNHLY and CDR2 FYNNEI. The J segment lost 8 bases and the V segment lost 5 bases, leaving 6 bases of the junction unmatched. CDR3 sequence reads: CASSLTGVDTIYF. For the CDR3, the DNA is TGTGCCAGCAGTCTAACAGGGGTCGACACCATATATTTT.

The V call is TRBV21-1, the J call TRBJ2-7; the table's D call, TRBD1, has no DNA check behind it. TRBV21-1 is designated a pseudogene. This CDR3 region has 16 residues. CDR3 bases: TGTGCCAGCAGCAAAGTTTTCCAGGGGGTTTCGGGTGAGCAGTACTTC. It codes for CASSKVFQGVSGEQYF.

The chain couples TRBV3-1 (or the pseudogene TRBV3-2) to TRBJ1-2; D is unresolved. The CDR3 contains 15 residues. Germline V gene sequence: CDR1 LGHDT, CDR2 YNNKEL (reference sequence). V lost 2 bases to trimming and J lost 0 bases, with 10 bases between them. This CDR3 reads CASSQQYSTNYGYTF. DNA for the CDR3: TGTGCCAGCAGCCAACAGTACAGCACTAACTATGGCTACACCTTC.

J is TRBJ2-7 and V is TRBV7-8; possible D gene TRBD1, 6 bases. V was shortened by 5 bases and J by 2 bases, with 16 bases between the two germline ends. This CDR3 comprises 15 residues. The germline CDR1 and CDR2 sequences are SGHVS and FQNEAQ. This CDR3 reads CASSPRGTLTYEQYF. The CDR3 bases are TGTGCCAGCAGCCCTAGGGGGACGTTAACCTACGAGCAGTACTTC.